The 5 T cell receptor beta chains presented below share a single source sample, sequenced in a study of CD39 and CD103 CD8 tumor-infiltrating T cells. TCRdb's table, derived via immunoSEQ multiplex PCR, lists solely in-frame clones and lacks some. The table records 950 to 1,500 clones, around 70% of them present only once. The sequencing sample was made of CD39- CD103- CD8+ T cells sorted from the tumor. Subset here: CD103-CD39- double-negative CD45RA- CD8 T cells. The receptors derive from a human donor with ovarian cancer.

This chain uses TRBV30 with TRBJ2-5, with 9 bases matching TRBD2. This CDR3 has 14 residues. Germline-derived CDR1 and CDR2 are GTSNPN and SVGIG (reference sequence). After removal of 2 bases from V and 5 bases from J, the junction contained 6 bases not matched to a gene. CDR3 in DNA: TGTGCCTGGAGTTTTAGCGGGAGTGGCGAGACCCAGTACTTC. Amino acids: CAWSFSGSGETQYF. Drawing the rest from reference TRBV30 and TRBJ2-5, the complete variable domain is SQTIHQWPATLVQPVGSPLSLECTVEGTSNPNLYWYRQAAGRGLQLLFYSVGIGQISSEVPQNLSASRPQDRQFILSSKKLLLSDSGFYLCAWSFSGSGETQYFGPGTRLLVL.

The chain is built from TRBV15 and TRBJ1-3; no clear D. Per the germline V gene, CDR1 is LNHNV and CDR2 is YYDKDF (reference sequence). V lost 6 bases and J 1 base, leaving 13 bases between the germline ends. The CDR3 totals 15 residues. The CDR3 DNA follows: TGTGCCACCAGGCTCGCGAGAGGATCTGGAAACACCATATATTTT. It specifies CATRLARGSGNTIYF.

The CDR3: CASSASLSETQYF. The CDR3 region has the DNA TGTGCCAGCAGTGCGTCTTTATCGGAGACCCAGTACTTC. The chain couples TRBV28 to TRBJ2-5; D not certain. The ends were cut back, 5 bases at V and 5 bases at J, with 12 bases in the middle. There are 13 residues in the CDR3. The germline CDR1 and CDR2 sequences are MDHEN and SYDVKM.

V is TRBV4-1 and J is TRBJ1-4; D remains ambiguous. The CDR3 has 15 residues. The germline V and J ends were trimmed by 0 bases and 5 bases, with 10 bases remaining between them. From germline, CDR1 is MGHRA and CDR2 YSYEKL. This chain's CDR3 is CASSQDLYGNEKLFF. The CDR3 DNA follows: TGCGCCAGCAGCCAAGATCTTTATGGGAATGAAAAACTGTTTTTT.

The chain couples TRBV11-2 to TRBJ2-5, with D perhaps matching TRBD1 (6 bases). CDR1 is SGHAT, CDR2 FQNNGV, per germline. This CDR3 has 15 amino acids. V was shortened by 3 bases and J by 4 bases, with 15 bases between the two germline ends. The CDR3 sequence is CASSFSTGFLETQYF. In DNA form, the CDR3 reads TGTGCCAGCAGCTTCTCAACAGGGTTTTTAGAGACCCAGTACTTC.